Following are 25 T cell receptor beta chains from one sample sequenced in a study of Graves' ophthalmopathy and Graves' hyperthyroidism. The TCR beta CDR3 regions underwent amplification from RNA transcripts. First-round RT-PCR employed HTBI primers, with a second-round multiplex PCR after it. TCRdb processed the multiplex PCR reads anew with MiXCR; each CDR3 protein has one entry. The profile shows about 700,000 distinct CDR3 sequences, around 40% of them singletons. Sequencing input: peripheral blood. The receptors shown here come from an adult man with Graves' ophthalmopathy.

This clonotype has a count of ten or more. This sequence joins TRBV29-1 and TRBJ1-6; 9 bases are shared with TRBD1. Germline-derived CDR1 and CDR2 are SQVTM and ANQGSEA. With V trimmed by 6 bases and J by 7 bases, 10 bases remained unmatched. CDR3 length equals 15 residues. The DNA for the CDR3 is TGCAGCGTGCCTAGCAGGACAGGGGAGAATTCACCCCTCCACTTT. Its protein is CSVPSRTGENSPLHF.

The CDR3 loop is CASSYAPPGAFYEQYF. The CDR3 DNA is TGTGCCAGCAGTTACGCCCCGCCGGGTGCTTTCTACGAGCAGTACTTC. The chain combines TRBV6-2 or TRBV6-3 with TRBJ2-7; D is unresolved. V was pared by 2 bases and J by 3 bases, with 17 bases between. The CDR3 loop spans 16 amino acids. Germline CDR1 and CDR2: MNHEY and SVGEGT.

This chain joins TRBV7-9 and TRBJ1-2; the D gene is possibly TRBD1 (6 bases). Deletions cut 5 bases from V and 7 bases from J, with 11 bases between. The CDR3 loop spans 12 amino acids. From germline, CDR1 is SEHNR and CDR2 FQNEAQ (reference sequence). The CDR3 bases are TGTGCCAGCAGCGAGGGGGGGGGTGGCTACACCTTC. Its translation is CASSEGGGGYTF.

This CDR3 is CASSQTTGNGAQQYF. The CDR3 bases are TGTGCCAGCAGCCAAACGACAGGGAATGGGGCCCAGCAGTACTTC. This sequence joins TRBV5-4 and TRBJ2-7; 7 bases agree with TRBD1. The CDR3 is 15 residues long. The V segment lost 4 bases and the J segment 8 bases; nucleotides outside the gene matches: 15. Germline-derived CDR1 and CDR2 are SGHNT and YYREEE (reference sequence).

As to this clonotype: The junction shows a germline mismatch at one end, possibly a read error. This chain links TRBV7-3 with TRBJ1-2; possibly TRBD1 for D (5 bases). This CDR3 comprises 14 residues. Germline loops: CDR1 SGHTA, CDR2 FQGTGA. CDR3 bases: TGCGCCGGCAGCCAGGACAAAGCTAACTATGGCTACACCTTC. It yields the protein CAGSQDKANYGYTF.

The CDR3 DNA sequence: TGCAGTGCCACCCGGGGCGACTACGAGCAGTACTTC. This gives the protein CSATRGDYEQYF. The chain carries TRBV20-1 and TRBJ2-7; D tentatively reads TRBD1 or TRBD2 (5 bases each). Trimming stripped 6 bases from V and 3 bases from J, with 12 bases between. The CDR3 is made up of 12 amino acids. CDR1 is DFQATT and CDR2 is SNEGSKA in the germline V gene (reference sequence).

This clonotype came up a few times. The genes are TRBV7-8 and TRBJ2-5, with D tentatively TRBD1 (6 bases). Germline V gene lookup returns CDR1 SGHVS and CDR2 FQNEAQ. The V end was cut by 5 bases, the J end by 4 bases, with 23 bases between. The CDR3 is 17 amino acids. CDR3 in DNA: TGTGCCAGCAGCCACCAGGACAGCTCCGCTACGACAGAGACCCAGTACTTC. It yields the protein CASSHQDSSATTETQYF.

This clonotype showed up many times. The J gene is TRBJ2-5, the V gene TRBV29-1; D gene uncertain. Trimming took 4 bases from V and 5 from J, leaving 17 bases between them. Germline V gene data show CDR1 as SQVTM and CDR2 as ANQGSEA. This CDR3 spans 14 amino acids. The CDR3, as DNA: TGCAGCGTTGTCTTGGCGGCCCAACGGGAGACCCAGTACTTC. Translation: CSVVLAAQRETQYF.

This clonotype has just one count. CDR3 amino acids: CSTNRGQGSEAFF. In nucleotides, the CDR3 is TGCAGCACCAACAGGGGGCAGGGCTCCGAAGCTTTCTTT. The gene calls are TRBV29-1 and TRBJ1-1; TRBD1 agrees at 9 bases. V shed 8 bases and J 8 bases; nucleotides not matched to a gene: 12. The CDR3 length is 13 residues. CDR1 and CDR2 (germline): SQVTM, ANQGSEA.

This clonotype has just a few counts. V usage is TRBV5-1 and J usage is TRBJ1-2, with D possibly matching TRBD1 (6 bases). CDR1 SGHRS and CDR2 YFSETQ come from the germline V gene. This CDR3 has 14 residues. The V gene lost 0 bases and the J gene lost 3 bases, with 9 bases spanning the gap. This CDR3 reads CASSLAGADYGYTF. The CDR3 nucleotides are TGCGCCAGCAGCTTGGCGGGGGCGGACTATGGCTACACCTTC.

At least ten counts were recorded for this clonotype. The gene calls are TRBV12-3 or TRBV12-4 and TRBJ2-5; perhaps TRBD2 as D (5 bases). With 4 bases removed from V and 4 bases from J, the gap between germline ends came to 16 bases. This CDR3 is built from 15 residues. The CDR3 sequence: CASSSTGPGRETQYF. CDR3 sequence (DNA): TGTGCCAGCAGTTCGACTGGACCGGGGAGAGAGACCCAGTACTTC.

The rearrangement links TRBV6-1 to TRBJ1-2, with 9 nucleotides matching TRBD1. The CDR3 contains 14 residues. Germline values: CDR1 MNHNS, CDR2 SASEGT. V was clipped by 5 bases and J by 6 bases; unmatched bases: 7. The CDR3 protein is CASSYPRQGDGYTF. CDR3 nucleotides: TGTGCCAGCAGTTACCCTAGACAGGGGGATGGCTACACCTTC.

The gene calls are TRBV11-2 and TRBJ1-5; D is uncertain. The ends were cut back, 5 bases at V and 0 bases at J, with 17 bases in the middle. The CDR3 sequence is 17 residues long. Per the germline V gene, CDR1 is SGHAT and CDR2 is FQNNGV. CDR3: CASSQDQIGGSNQPQHF. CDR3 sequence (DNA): TGTGCCAGCAGCCAAGATCAAATTGGAGGTAGCAATCAGCCCCAGCATTTT.

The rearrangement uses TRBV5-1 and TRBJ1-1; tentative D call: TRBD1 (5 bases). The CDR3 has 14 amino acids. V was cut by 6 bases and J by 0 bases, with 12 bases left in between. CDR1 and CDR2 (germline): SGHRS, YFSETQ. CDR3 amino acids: CASNQEGMNTEAFF. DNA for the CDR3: TGCGCCAGCAATCAAGAGGGGATGAACACTGAAGCTTTCTTT.

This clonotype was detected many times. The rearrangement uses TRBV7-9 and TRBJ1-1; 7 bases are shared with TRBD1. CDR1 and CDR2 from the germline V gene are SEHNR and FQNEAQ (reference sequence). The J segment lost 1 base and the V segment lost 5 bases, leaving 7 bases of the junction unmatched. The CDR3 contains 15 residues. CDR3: CASSRRTGTNTEAFF. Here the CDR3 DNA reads TGTGCCAGCAGCCGGCGGACAGGCACGAACACTGAAGCTTTCTTT. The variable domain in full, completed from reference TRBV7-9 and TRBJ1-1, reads DTGVSQNPRHKITKRGQNVTFRCDPISEHNRLYWYRQTLGQGPEFLTYFQNEAQLEKSRLLSDRFSAERPKGSFSTLEIQRTEQGDSAMYLCASSRRTGTNTEAFFGQGTRLTVV.

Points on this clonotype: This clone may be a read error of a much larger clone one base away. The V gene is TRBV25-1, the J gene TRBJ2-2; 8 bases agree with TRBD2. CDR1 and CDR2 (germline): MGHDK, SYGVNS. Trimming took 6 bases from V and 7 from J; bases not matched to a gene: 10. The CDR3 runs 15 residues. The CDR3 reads CASSSGTSQYGELFF. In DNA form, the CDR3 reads TGTGCCAGCAGCTCCGGGACTAGTCAGTACGGGGAGCTGTTTTTT.

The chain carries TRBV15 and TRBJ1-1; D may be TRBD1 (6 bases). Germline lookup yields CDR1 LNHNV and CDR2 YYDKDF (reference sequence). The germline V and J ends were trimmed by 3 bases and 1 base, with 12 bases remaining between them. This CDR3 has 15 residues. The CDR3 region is CATSSYRVGNTEAFF. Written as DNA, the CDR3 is TGTGCCACCAGCAGCTACAGGGTGGGGAACACTGAAGCTTTCTTT.

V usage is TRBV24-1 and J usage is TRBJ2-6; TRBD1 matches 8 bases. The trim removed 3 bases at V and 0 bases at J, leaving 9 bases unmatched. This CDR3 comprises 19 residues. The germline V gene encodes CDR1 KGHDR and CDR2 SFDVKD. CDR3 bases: TGTGCCACCAGTGATGCAAAACAGGGGGACGACTCTGGGGCCAACGTCCTGACTTTC. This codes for CATSDAKQGDDSGANVLTF.

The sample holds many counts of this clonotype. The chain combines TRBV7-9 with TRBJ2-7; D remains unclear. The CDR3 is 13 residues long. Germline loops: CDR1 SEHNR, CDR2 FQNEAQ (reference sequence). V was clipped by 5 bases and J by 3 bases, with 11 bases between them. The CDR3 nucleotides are TGTGCCAGCAGCCCCGACTTCTACTACGAGCAGTACTTC. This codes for CASSPDFYYEQYF. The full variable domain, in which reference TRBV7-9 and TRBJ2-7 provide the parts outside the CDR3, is DTGVSQNPRHKITKRGQNVTFRCDPISEHNRLYWYRQTLGQGPEFLTYFQNEAQLEKSRLLSDRFSAERPKGSFSTLEIQRTEQGDSAMYLCASSPDFYYEQYFGPGTRLTVT.

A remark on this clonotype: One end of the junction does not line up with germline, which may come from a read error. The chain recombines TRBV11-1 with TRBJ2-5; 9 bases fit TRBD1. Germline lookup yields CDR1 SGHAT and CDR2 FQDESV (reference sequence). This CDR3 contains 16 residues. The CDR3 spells CANSFHDRGNQETQYF. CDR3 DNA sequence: TGTGCCAACAGCTTCCATGACAGGGGGAACCAAGAGACCCAGTACTTC.

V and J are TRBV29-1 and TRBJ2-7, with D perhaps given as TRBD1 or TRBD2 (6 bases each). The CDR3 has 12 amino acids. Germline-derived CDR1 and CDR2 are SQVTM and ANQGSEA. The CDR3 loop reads CREVGQGREQYF. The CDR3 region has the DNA TGCAGAGAAGTGGGGCAGGGGAGGGAGCAGTACTTC.

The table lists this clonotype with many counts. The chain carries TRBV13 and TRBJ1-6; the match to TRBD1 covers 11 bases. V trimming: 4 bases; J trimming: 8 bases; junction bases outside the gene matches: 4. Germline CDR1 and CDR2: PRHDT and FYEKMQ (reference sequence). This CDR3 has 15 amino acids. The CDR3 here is CASSSGQGAHSPLHF. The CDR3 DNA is TGTGCCAGCAGCTCAGGACAGGGGGCTCATTCACCCCTCCACTTT.

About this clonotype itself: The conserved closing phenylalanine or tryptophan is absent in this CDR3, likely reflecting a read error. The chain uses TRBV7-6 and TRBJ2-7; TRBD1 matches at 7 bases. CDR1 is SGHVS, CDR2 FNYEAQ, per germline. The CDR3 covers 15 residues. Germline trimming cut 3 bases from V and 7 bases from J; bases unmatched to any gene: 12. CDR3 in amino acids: CASSFTGAGSHEQYL. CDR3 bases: TGTGCCAGCAGCTTCACAGGGGCAGGATCGCATGAGCAGTACCTC.

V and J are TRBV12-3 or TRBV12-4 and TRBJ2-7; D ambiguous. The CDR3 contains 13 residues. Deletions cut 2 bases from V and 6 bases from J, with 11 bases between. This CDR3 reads CASSLWLFCEQYF. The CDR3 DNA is TGTGCCAGCAGTTTATGGTTGTTCTGCGAGCAGTACTTC.

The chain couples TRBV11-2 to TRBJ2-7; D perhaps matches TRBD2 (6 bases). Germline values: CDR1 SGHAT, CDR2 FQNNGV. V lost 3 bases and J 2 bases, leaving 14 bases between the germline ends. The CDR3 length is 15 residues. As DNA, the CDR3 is TGTGCCAGCAGCTTCGCCGGGACTCGGACCTACGAGCAGTACTTC. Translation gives CASSFAGTRTYEQYF.